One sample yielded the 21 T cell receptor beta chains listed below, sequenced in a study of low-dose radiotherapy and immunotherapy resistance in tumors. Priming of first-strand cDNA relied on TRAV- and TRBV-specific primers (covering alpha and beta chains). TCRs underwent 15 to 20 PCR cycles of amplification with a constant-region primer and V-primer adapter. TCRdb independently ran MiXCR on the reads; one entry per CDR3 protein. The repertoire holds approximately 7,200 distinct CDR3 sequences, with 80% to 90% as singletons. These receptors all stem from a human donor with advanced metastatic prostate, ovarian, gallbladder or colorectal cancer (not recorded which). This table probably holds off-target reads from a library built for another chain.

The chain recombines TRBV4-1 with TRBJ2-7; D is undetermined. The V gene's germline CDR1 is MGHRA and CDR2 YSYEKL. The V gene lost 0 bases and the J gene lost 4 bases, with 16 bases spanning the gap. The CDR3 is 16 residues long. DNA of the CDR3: TGCGCCAGCAGCCAAGATCTTCAGGCAAGGATATACGAGCAGTACTTC. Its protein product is CASSQDLQARIYEQYF.

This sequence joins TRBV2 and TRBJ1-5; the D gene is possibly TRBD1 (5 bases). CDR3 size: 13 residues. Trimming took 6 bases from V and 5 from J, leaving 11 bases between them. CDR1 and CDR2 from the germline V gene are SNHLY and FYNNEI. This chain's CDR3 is CASSDGRDQPQHF. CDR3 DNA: TGTGCCAGCAGCGATGGCAGGGATCAGCCCCAGCATTTT.

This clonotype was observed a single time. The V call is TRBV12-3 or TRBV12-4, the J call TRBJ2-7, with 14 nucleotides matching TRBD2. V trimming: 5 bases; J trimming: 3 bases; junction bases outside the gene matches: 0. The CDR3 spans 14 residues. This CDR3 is CASSGTSGGYEQYF. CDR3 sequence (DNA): TGTGCCAGCAGTGGGACTAGCGGGGGCTACGAGCAGTACTTC.

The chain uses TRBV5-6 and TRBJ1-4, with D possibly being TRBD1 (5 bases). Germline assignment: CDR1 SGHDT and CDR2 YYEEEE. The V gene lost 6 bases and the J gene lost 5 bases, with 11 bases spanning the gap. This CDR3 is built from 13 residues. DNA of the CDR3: TGTGCCAGCACCGCGGGGGAAAATGAAAAACTGTTTTTT. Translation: CASTAGENEKLFF.

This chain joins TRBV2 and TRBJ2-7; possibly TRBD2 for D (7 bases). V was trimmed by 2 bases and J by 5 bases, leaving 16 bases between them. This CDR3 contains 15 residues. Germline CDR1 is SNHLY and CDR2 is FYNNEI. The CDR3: CASSEFGREGDEQYF. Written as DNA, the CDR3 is TGTGCCAGCAGTGAATTTGGCAGGGAGGGGGACGAGCAGTACTTC.

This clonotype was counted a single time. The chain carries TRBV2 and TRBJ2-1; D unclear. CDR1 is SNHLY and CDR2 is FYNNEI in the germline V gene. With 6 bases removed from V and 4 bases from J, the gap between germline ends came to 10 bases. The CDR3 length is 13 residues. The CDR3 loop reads CASRETPYNEQFF. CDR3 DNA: TGTGCCAGCAGGGAGACTCCTTACAATGAGCAGTTCTTC.

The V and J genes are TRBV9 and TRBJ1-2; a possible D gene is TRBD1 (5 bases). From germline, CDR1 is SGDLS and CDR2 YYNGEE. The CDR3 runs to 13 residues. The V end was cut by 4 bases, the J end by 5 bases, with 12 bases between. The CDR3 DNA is TGTGCCAGCAGCCAAAGACAGACGTATGGCTACACCTTC. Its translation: CASSQRQTYGYTF.

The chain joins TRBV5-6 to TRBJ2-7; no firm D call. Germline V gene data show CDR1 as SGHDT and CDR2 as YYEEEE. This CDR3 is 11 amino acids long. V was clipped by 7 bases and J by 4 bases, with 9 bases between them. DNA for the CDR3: TGTGCCAGCGGGCGTTTTTACGAGCAGTACTTC. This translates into CASGRFYEQYF.

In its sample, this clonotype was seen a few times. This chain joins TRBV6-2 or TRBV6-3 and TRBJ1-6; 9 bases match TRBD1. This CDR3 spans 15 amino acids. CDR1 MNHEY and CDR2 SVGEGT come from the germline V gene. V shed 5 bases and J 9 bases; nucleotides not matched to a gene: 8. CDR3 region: CASSDRTGVSSPLHF. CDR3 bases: TGTGCCAGCAGTGACCGGACAGGGGTTAGTTCACCCCTCCACTTT.

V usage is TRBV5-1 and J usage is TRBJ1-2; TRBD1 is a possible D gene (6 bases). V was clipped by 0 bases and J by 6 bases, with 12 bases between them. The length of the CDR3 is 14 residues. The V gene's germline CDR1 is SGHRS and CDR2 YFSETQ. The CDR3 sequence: CASSLGGGADGYTF. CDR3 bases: TGCGCCAGCAGCTTGGGCGGGGGCGCGGATGGCTACACCTTC.

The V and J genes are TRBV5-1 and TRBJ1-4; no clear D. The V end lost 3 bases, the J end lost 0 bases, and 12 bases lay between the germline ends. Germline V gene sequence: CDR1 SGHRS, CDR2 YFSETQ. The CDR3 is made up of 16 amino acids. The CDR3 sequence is CASSYDRPATNEKLFF. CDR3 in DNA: TGCGCCAGCAGCTATGATCGTCCAGCAACTAATGAAAAACTGTTTTTT.

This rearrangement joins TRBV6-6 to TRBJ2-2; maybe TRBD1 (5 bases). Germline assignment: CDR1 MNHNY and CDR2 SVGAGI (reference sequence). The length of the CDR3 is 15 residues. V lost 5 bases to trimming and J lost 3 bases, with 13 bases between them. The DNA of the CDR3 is TGTGCCAGCAGTGAAAGTCAGGGTTACACCGGGGAGCTGTTTTTT. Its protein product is CASSESQGYTGELFF.

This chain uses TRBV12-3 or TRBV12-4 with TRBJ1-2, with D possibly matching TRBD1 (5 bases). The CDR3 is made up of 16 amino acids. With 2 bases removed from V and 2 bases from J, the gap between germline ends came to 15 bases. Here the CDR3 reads CASSLFRQGSNYGYTF. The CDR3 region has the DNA TGTGCCAGCAGTTTATTCAGGCAGGGAAGCAACTATGGCTACACCTTC.

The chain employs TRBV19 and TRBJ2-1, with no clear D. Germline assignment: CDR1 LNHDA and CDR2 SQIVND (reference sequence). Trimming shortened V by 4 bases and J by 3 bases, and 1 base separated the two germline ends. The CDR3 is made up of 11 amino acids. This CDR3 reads CASSSYNEQFF. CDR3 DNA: TGTGCCAGTAGTAGCTACAATGAGCAGTTCTTC.

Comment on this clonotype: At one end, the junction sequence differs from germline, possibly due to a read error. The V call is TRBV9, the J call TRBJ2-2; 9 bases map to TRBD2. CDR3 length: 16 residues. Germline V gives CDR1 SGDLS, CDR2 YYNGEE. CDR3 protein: CACSVMSGGSTGELFF. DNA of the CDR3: TGTGCCTGCAGCGTAATGAGCGGGGGGAGCACCGGGGAGCTGTTTTTT.

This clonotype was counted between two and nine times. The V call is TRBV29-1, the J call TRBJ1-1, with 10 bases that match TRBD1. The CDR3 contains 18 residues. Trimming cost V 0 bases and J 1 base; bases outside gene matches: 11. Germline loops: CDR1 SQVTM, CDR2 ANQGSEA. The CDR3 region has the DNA TGCAGCGTTGAAGATATTGACAGGGGGCTTCGATGGAACACTGAAGCTTTCTTT. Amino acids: CSVEDIDRGLRWNTEAFF.

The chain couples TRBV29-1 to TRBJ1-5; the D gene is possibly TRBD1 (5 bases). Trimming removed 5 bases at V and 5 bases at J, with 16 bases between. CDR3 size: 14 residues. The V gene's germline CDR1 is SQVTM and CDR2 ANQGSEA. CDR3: CSVSEGGAHQPQHF. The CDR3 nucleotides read TGCAGCGTTTCCGAGGGAGGGGCCCATCAGCCCCAGCATTTT.

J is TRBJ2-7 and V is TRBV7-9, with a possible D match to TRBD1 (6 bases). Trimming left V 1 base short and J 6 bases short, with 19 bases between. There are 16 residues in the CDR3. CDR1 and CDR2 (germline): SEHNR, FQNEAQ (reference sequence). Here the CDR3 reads CASSLGRGGQGSEQYF. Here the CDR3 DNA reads TGTGCCAGCAGCTTAGGTCGCGGCGGCCAGGGGTCCGAGCAGTACTTC.

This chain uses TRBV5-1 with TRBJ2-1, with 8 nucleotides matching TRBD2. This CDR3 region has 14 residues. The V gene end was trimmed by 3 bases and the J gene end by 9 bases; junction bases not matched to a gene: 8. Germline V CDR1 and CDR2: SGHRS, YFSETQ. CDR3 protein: CASSYGGGLFEQFF. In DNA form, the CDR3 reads TGCGCCAGCAGCTACGGGGGGGGGCTTTTTGAGCAGTTCTTC.

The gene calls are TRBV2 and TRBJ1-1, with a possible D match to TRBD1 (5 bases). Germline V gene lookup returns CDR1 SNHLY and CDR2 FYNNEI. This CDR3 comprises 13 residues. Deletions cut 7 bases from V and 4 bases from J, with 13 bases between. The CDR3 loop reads CASTQGEGTEAFF. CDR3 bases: TGTGCCAGCACGCAGGGTGAGGGCACTGAAGCTTTCTTT.

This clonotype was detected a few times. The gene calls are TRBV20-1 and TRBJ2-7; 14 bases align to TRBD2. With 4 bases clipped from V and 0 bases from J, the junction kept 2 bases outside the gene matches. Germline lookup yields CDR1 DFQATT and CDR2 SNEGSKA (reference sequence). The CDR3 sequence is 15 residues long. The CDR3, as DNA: TGCAGTGCTATTGGACTAGCGGGGGGCTCCTACGAGCAGTACTTC. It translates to CSAIGLAGGSYEQYF.